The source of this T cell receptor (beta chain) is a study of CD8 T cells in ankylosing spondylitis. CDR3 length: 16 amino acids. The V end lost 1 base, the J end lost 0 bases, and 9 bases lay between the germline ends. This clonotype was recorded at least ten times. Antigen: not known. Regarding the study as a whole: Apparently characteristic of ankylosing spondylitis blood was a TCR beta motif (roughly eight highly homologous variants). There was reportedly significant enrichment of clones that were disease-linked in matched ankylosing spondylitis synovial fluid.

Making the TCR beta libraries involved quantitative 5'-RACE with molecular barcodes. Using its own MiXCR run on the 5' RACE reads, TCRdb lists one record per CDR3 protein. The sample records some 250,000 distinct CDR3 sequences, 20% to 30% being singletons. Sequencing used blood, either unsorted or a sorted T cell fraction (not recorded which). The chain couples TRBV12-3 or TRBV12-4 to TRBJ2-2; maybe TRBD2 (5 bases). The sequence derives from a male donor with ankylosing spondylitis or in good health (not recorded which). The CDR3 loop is CASSLGLAPNTGELFF. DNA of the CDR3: TGTGCCAGCAGTTTAGGGCTAGCCCCGAACACCGGGGAGCTGTTTTTT.